The 10 T cell receptor beta chains reported below all come from one sample, sequenced in a study of response to subunit inactivated influenza vaccine. TCRdb re-called the RT-PCR reads with MiXCR, one entry per CDR3 protein. The sample lists about 570,000 distinct CDR3 sequences; about 11% were seen once. The same data also contributed to another study, on T cells expressing NK-cell markers. From that study: 5'RACE template switching with UMIs produced the TCR beta cDNA.

The sample was PBMCs from blood, taken on the day of vaccination. These receptors were taken from a middle-aged man who received an inactivated influenza vaccine.

The gene calls are TRBV10-2 and TRBJ2-7; possibly TRBD1 for D (6 bases). The CDR3 totals 14 residues. The ends were cut back, 9 bases at V and 2 bases at J, with 17 bases in the middle. Germline V gene sequence: CDR1 WSHSY, CDR2 SAAADI. The DNA for the CDR3 is TGCGCCAGTCAAATATTCGACAGGACCTACGAGCAGTACTTC. Protein sequence: CASQIFDRTYEQYF.

This clonotype has at least ten counts. V is TRBV29-1 and J is TRBJ2-7; weak D call: TRBD2 (5 bases). This CDR3 is 14 amino acids long. Between the trimmed V and J ends, which lost 4 bases and 7 bases, there was a span of 20 bases. CDR1 and CDR2 from the germline V gene are SQVTM and ANQGSEA. The DNA of the CDR3 is TGCAGCGTTGCCCCTAGCAGGATCGGGTTAGAGCAGTACTTC. Its protein is CSVAPSRIGLEQYF.

This clonotype was seen a few times. J is TRBJ2-3 and V is TRBV5-1; the D is unclear. CDR1 and CDR2 from the germline V gene are SGHRS and YFSETQ. This CDR3 is built from 13 residues. V was clipped by 6 bases and J by 5 bases, with 13 bases between them. The CDR3 spells CASTSLRGDTQYF. In DNA, the CDR3 is TGCGCCAGCACCTCTTTACGAGGAGATACGCAGTATTTT. The variable domain in full, completed from reference TRBV5-1 and TRBJ2-3, reads KAGVTQTPRYLIKTRGQQVTLSCSPISGHRSVSWYQQTPGQGLQFLFEYFSETQRNKGNFPGRFSGRQFSNSRSEMNVSTLELGDSALYLCASTSLRGDTQYFGPGTRLTVL.

This clonotype was recorded many times. The CDR3 coding sequence is TGTGCCAGCAGTCGGTACTCTAGCACAGATACGCAGTATTTT. Protein sequence: CASSRYSSTDTQYF. This chain joins TRBV12-3 or TRBV12-4 and TRBJ2-3; the D is unclear. This CDR3 is 14 amino acids long. The V end lost 5 bases, the J end lost 0 bases, and 9 bases lay between the germline ends.

This clonotype was counted only a few times. CDR3 DNA sequence: TGTGCCAGCAGCTTAGCCGCGAGAAACTACGAGCAGTACTTC. This sequence encodes CASSLAARNYEQYF. V is TRBV11-2 and J is TRBJ2-7; D is undetermined. CDR1 SGHAT and CDR2 FQNNGV come from the germline V gene. This CDR3 spans 14 amino acids. The V gene lost 1 base and the J gene lost 3 bases, with 10 bases spanning the gap. Full variable domain (outside the CDR3, taken from reference TRBV11-2 and TRBJ2-7): EAGVAQSPRYKIIEKRQSVAFWCNPISGHATLYWYQQILGQGPKLLIQFQNNGVVDDSQLPKDRFSAERLKGVDSTLKIQPAKLEDSAVYLCASSLAARNYEQYFGPGTRLTVT.

This clonotype was seen a few times. The rearrangement uses TRBV20-1 and TRBJ2-7; D uncertain. This CDR3 has 15 amino acids. V was cut by 1 base and J by 0 bases, with 13 bases left in between. Germline CDR1 and CDR2: DFQATT and SNEGSKA (reference sequence). CDR3 coding DNA: TGCAGTGCTAGAGTTCCCGGGTACGCCTCCTACGAGCAGTACTTC. Protein sequence: CSARVPGYASYEQYF.

This clonotype came up many times. The chain couples TRBV12-3 or TRBV12-4 to TRBJ1-1; D is perhaps TRBD1 (5 bases). The CDR3 covers 14 residues. V lost 6 bases and J 1 base, leaving 12 bases between the germline ends. The CDR3 bases are TGTGCCAGCAGACTGGACGGGGCGAACACTGAAGCTTTCTTT. It codes for CASRLDGANTEAFF.

This clonotype was picked up a small number of times. The rearrangement links TRBV20-1 to TRBJ1-1; D is undetermined. The CDR3 sequence is 13 residues long. The V gene lost 2 bases and the J gene lost 5 bases, with 12 bases spanning the gap. Germline lookup yields CDR1 DFQATT and CDR2 SNEGSKA (reference sequence). The CDR3 is CSARKTVETEAFF. CDR3 DNA sequence: TGCAGTGCTAGAAAAACAGTCGAAACTGAAGCTTTCTTT.

The genes are TRBV7-2 and TRBJ1-1; 8 bases map to TRBD1. Germline V gene data show CDR1 as SGHTA and CDR2 as FQGNSA. The CDR3 is 15 residues long. V was clipped by 0 bases and J by 4 bases; unmatched bases: 4. Here the CDR3 reads CASSLARTGFTEAFF. The CDR3 region has the DNA TGTGCCAGCAGCTTAGCGAGGACAGGGTTCACTGAAGCTTTCTTT. The full variable domain, its missing parts supplied by reference TRBV7-2 and TRBJ1-1, is GAGVSQSPSNKVTEKGKDVELRCDPISGHTALYWYRQSLGQGLEFLIYFQGNSAPDKSGLPSDRFSAERTGGSVSTLTIQRTQQEDSAVYLCASSLARTGFTEAFFGQGTRLTVV.

This clonotype was seen only a few times. One end of the junction is discordant with germline, which a read error may explain. The chain employs TRBV7-9 and TRBJ2-7, with 14 bases lining up with TRBD2. Germline values: CDR1 SEHNR, CDR2 FQNEAQ (reference sequence). This CDR3 contains 13 residues. CDR3 in amino acids: CASSLGLAGVPSF. DNA for the CDR3: TGTGCCAGCAGCCTGGGACTAGCGGGAGTCCCTAGCTTC.